This record covers a single TCR beta chain. Germline-derived CDR1 and CDR2 are SGHTA and FQGNSA. The CDR3 consists of 16 residues. With 1 base removed from V and 4 bases from J, the gap between germline ends came to 16 bases. Assay used: immunoSEQ multiplex PCR; TCRdb lists only in-frame clones, some missing. Of fewer than 120,000 clones listed, roughly 92% were seen once; the top ten hold 2.5%. The sample comes from a study of T cell responses to AZD1222 COVID-19 vaccine. This rearrangement joins TRBV7-2 to TRBJ1-1; D is unclear. The clonotype was recovered from an adult who received the AZD1222 COVID-19 vaccine. The specimen comprised peripheral blood, sampled 28 days after the second AZD1222 dose. The CDR3: CASSLVIRSPGTEAFF. CDR3 in DNA: TGTGCCAGCAGCTTAGTAATTCGGTCCCCGGGCACTGAAGCTTTCTTT.